This passage covers 29 T cell receptor beta chains from one sample sequenced in a study of cytomegalovirus exposure and HLA in healthy donors. It was with 60 Vbeta and 13 Jbeta primers that the PCR ran. The table came from immunoSEQ multiplex PCR; TCRdb's copy has only in-frame clones and leaves some out. Seen here are about 150,000 clones, approximately 84% observed once, and the top ten hold roughly 6.3%. The specimen sequenced was PBMCs. Receptors were obtained from a male donor in good health and CMV-seropositive.

The chain employs TRBV5-1 and TRBJ1-2, with 9 bases that match TRBD1. Germline trimming cut 0 bases from V and 7 bases from J; bases unmatched to any gene: 7. CDR3 size: 15 residues. The germline V gene has CDR1 SGHRS and CDR2 YFSETQ. CDR3 loop: CASSLAQDRGPGYTF. Here the CDR3 DNA reads TGCGCCAGCAGCTTGGCCCAGGACAGGGGCCCTGGCTACACCTTC.

The rearrangement links TRBV7-8 to TRBJ1-4; TRBD1 might be the D (5 bases). Per the germline V gene, CDR1 is SGHVS and CDR2 is FQNEAQ. V was clipped by 1 base and J by 3 bases, with 9 bases between them. The CDR3 loop spans 15 amino acids. In DNA, the CDR3 is TGTGCCAGCAGCTTAGTTCGACAGCCTAATGAAAAACTGTTTTTT. This encodes CASSLVRQPNEKLFF.

The chain is built from TRBV6-5 and TRBJ2-1; D remains ambiguous. Trimming removed 7 bases at V and 6 bases at J, with 16 bases between. CDR1 is MNHEY, CDR2 SVGAGI, per germline. This CDR3 region has 14 residues. CDR3 DNA sequence: TGTGCCAGCATGCCCGGGTCAAGGCTCAATGAGCAGTTCTTC. It specifies CASMPGSRLNEQFF.

The rearrangement links TRBV7-3 to TRBJ1-2; 7 nucleotides align to TRBD1. This CDR3 region has 13 residues. After removal of 5 bases from V and 8 bases from J, the junction contained 8 bases not matched to a gene. Germline CDR1 is SGHTA and CDR2 is FQGTGA. DNA of the CDR3: TGTGCCAGCAGCCAAGACAGGGTGGGCGGCTACACCTTC. It translates to CASSQDRVGGYTF.

V usage is TRBV2 and J usage is TRBJ2-2; TRBD2 might be the D (6 bases). The CDR3 has 13 amino acids. Germline V CDR1 and CDR2: SNHLY, FYNNEI. V lost 1 base to trimming and J lost 8 bases, with 8 bases between them. The CDR3 coding sequence is TGTGCCAGCAGTGAAGGTCGGGAGGGGGAGCTGTTTTTT. It codes for CASSEGREGELFF.

This clone was found once. The chain has TRBV7-9 and TRBJ1-1, with D perhaps TRBD1 (5 bases). The CDR3 consists of 13 residues. V dropped 5 bases and J dropped 7 bases, with 14 bases sitting between them. CDR1 SEHNR and CDR2 FQNEAQ come from the germline V gene (reference sequence). CDR3 nucleotides: TGTGCCAGCAGCCCCCGGGGGGTGAGTGAAGCTTTCTTT. It translates to CASSPRGVSEAFF. Looking up the rest from reference TRBV7-9 and TRBJ1-1 gives the full variable domain: DTGVSQNPRHKITKRGQNVTFRCDPISEHNRLYWYRQTLGQGPEFLTYFQNEAQLEKSRLLSDRFSAERPKGSFSTLEIQRTEQGDSAMYLCASSPRGVSEAFFGQGTRLTVV.

This chain uses TRBV18 with TRBJ1-2, with a tentative D call TRBD1 (5 bases). The CDR3 runs to 15 residues. Trimming stripped 3 bases from V and 2 bases from J, with 13 bases between. CDR1 and CDR2 from the germline V gene are KGHSH and LQKENI. The CDR3 reads CASSPLSQGNYGYTF. As DNA, the CDR3 is TGTGCCAGCTCACCTCTATCCCAGGGCAACTATGGCTACACCTTC.

This chain links TRBV30 with TRBJ1-4, with unresolved D. V lost 4 bases, J lost 2 bases, and 14 bases lay in between. This CDR3 spans 15 amino acids. CDR1 GTSNPN and CDR2 SVGIG come from the germline V gene (reference sequence). The CDR3 here is CAWKGGISTNEKLFF. CDR3 in DNA: TGTGCCTGGAAGGGAGGGATCAGCACTAATGAAAAACTGTTTTTT.

The V and J genes are TRBV19 and TRBJ2-2; no reliable D call. Germline CDR1 is LNHDA and CDR2 is SQIVND (reference sequence). CDR3 length equals 13 residues. Trimming removed 7 bases from V and 1 base from J, with 7 bases in between. The CDR3 DNA reads as TGTGCCAGTACCGACAAGAACACCGGGGAGCTGTTTTTT. Translated, it gives CASTDKNTGELFF.

This clone has only a few counts. The V call is TRBV5-1, the J call TRBJ2-5; possible D gene TRBD2, 6 bases. The CDR3 contains 15 residues. Per germline, CDR1 SGHRS and CDR2 YFSETQ. V shed 3 bases and J shed 7 bases, with 19 bases lying between them. CDR3 loop: CASSSQGLSAGTQYF. The CDR3 bases are TGCGCCAGCAGCTCTCAGGGACTCTCCGCGGGGACCCAGTACTTC.

The chain combines TRBV6-4 with TRBJ2-3; 8 bases are shared with TRBD2. The CDR3 sequence is 14 residues long. V was pared by 5 bases and J by 3 bases, with 4 bases of the junction left unmatched. Per germline, CDR1 MRHNA and CDR2 SNTAGT. The CDR3 sequence is CASSHAGGTDTQYF. The CDR3, as DNA: TGTGCCAGCAGTCACGCGGGGGGTACAGATACGCAGTATTTT.

V is TRBV14 and J is TRBJ2-2; 10 bases are a match to TRBD2. Trimming cost V 4 bases and J 1 base; bases outside gene matches: 9. The CDR3 is 18 residues long. Germline CDR1 reads SGHDN; CDR2 reads FVKESK. As DNA, the CDR3 is TGTGCCAGCAGCCGACTTAGCGGGAGGAGGATGAACACCGGGGAGCTGTTTTTT. Amino acids: CASSRLSGRRMNTGELFF.

The CDR3 nucleotides are TGTGCCAGCAGCTTAGCCTCAGGGGCCGAAGCTTTCTTT. Protein sequence: CASSLASGAEAFF. V gene TRBV5-4 combines with J gene TRBJ1-1, with D possibly being TRBD1 (6 bases). Per germline, CDR1 SGHNT and CDR2 YYREEE (reference sequence). The CDR3 has 13 residues. V dropped 2 bases and J dropped 8 bases, with 13 bases sitting between them.

The genes are TRBV6-6 and TRBJ2-7; 7 bases line up with TRBD1. This CDR3 contains 15 residues. J lost 0 bases, V lost 2 bases, and 4 bases had no gene match. The germline V gene encodes CDR1 MNHNY and CDR2 SVGAGI (reference sequence). Here the CDR3 DNA reads TGTGCCAGCAGTTACGGCACAGGGGCCTCCTACGAGCAGTACTTC. Protein sequence: CASSYGTGASYEQYF.

This chain connects TRBV28 to TRBJ1-2; 12 bases align to TRBD1. CDR1 is MDHEN and CDR2 is SYDVKM in the germline V gene. The CDR3 runs to 18 residues. V was pared by 4 bases and J by 4 bases, with 13 bases of the junction left unmatched. For the CDR3, the DNA is TGTGCCAGCAGTTCACCCTCCGGGACAGGGGGCGCCTTCTATGGCTACACCTTC. This gives the protein CASSSPSGTGGAFYGYTF.

The rearrangement uses TRBV19 and TRBJ2-2; the match to TRBD1 covers 8 bases. The CDR3 sequence is 15 residues long. In germline, CDR1 is LNHDA, CDR2 SQIVND (reference sequence). V dropped 9 bases and J dropped 0; count of bases not matched to a gene: 6. The CDR3 DNA is TGTGCCAGCAGGGGGCTTCTCGCGAACACCGGGGAGCTGTTTTTT. Translating it yields CASRGLLANTGELFF.

CDR3 DNA: TGTGCCAGCAGCTCAGGGGGCGTCACCGGGGAGCTGTTTTTT. Protein: CASSSGGVTGELFF. This chain uses TRBV9 with TRBJ2-2, with 8 bases aligning to TRBD1. CDR1 is SGDLS, CDR2 YYNGEE, per germline. This CDR3 has 14 amino acids. V was clipped by 4 bases and J by 4 bases; unmatched bases: 3.

The rearrangement uses TRBV5-4 and TRBJ2-7, with 7 nucleotides matching TRBD1. J lost 2 bases, V lost 4 bases, and 6 bases had no gene match. Germline V gene data show CDR1 as SGHNT and CDR2 as YYREEE (reference sequence). The CDR3 contains 14 residues. The CDR3, as DNA: TGTGCCAGCAGCCTACAGGGGTGGCCCTACGAGCAGTACTTC. Its protein is CASSLQGWPYEQYF.

This clone was recorded only once. The V gene is TRBV11-2, the J gene TRBJ2-5; 10 bases agree with TRBD2. V lost 5 bases, J lost 5 bases, and 11 bases stayed unmatched. CDR1 is SGHAT and CDR2 is FQNNGV in the germline V gene. This CDR3 spans 16 amino acids. The CDR3 region has the DNA TGTGCCAGCAGCCAAGATTTAGCGGGAGGAGCGGAGACCCAGTACTTC. Amino acids: CASSQDLAGGAETQYF. The entire variable domain, with the rest obtained from reference TRBV11-2 and TRBJ2-5, is as follows: EAGVAQSPRYKIIEKRQSVAFWCNPISGHATLYWYQQILGQGPKLLIQFQNNGVVDDSQLPKDRFSAERLKGVDSTLKIQPAKLEDSAVYLCASSQDLAGGAETQYFGPGTRLLVL.

The chain couples TRBV19 to TRBJ2-7; 7 bases line up with TRBD2. V was clipped by 4 bases and J by 2 bases; unmatched bases: 8. The CDR3 runs to 15 residues. Germline CDR1 and CDR2: LNHDA and SQIVND (reference sequence). CDR3 sequence: CASSNRGGSTYEQYF. CDR3 bases: TGTGCCAGTAGTAACCGAGGCGGGAGTACCTACGAGCAGTACTTC.

This clone was recorded only once. CDR3 amino acids: CASTDRGRLGSEQFF. CDR3 in DNA: TGTGCCAGCACGGACAGGGGGCGACTTGGCAGTGAGCAGTTCTTC. V is TRBV11-3 and J is TRBJ2-1, with 11 nucleotides matching TRBD1. The CDR3 is 15 residues long. The J segment lost 9 bases and the V segment lost 7 bases, leaving 11 bases of the junction unmatched. The germline V gene has CDR1 SGHNT and CDR2 YENEEA.

The CDR3 nucleotides read TGTGCCTGGAGTCCCGGACAGGCGGCCCAGCAAGAGACCCAGTACTTC. Its protein is CAWSPGQAAQQETQYF. The chain combines TRBV30 with TRBJ2-5; 7 positions match TRBD1. The CDR3 consists of 16 residues. The germline V gene encodes CDR1 GTSNPN and CDR2 SVGIG (reference sequence). The V and J ends lost 2 bases and 2 bases, in that order; junction bases with no gene match: 11.

The chain combines TRBV7-2 with TRBJ2-1; the match to TRBD2 covers 7 bases. V shed 2 bases, J shed 3 bases, and the junction held 7 bases outside the gene matches. The CDR3 is made up of 16 amino acids. Germline V gene lookup returns CDR1 SGHTA and CDR2 FQGNSA. In DNA form, the CDR3 reads TGTGCCAGCAGCTTACGTGGGAGGGAGAACTACAATGAGCAGTTCTTC. Amino acid sequence: CASSLRGRENYNEQFF.

The chain uses TRBV19 and TRBJ2-7, with 7 bases that match TRBD2. Germline CDR1 LNHDA, CDR2 SQIVND (reference sequence). This CDR3 comprises 13 residues. Losses at the gene ends were 10 bases for V and 3 bases for J; bases not matched to a gene: 9. The CDR3 region is CATVGRDGYEQYF. The CDR3 nucleotides read TGTGCCACAGTGGGGAGGGACGGCTACGAGCAGTACTTC.

This chain joins TRBV10-3 and TRBJ2-2; 7 bases are shared with TRBD1. Germline assignment: CDR1 ENHRY and CDR2 SYGVKD. The V and J ends lost 6 bases and 1 base, in that order; junction bases with no gene match: 11. The CDR3 runs to 17 residues. The DNA for the CDR3 is TGTGCCATCAGACTACCGAGACAGGGAAGGAACACCGGGGAGCTGTTTTTT. It translates to CAIRLPRQGRNTGELFF.

The chain joins TRBV7-9 to TRBJ2-2, with 14 bases identical to TRBD2. The CDR3 totals 18 residues. Germline V lookup: CDR1 SEHNR, CDR2 FQNEAQ (reference sequence). The J segment lost 4 bases and the V segment lost 5 bases, leaving 9 bases of the junction unmatched. The CDR3 nucleotides are TGTGCCAGCAGCCCTGTGACTAGCGGGAGGGCAGGCACCGGGGAGCTGTTTTTT. Its translation: CASSPVTSGRAGTGELFF.

The chain joins TRBV4-3 to TRBJ2-4, with a weak D call TRBD1 (7 bases). Deletions cut 0 bases from V and 4 bases from J, with 16 bases between. This CDR3 spans 17 amino acids. CDR1 and CDR2 (germline): LGHNA, YSLEER. The CDR3 sequence is CASSQDRAGGMKNIQYF. DNA of the CDR3: TGCGCCAGCAGCCAAGATCGGGCAGGGGGGATGAAAAACATTCAGTACTTC.

A single count supports this clone. The chain couples TRBV5-1 to TRBJ2-7; TRBD1 agrees at 9 bases. Germline V gene data show CDR1 as SGHRS and CDR2 as YFSETQ. Trimming cost V 7 bases and J 6 bases; bases outside gene matches: 2. This CDR3 is built from 11 residues. Here the CDR3 reads CASGQGFEQYF. The CDR3 DNA reads as TGCGCCAGCGGACAGGGGTTCGAGCAGTACTTC.

This chain connects TRBV5-4 to TRBJ1-3, with D possibly matching TRBD1 (6 bases). The CDR3 extends over 14 amino acids. Looked up from germline, CDR1 is SGHNT and CDR2 is YYREEE (reference sequence). Trimming stripped 4 bases from V and 3 bases from J, with 11 bases between. CDR3: CASSEGGSGNTIYF. The CDR3 nucleotides read TGTGCCAGCAGCGAAGGGGGAAGTGGAAACACCATATATTTT. The complete variable domain, with remaining parts taken from reference TRBV5-4 and TRBJ1-3, reads ETGVTQSPTHLIKTRGQQVTLRCSSQSGHNTVSWYQQALGQGPQFIFQYYREEENGRGNFPPRFSGLQFPNYSSELNVNALELDDSALYLCASSEGGSGNTIYFGEGSWLTVV.